The 27 T cell receptor beta chains reported below all come from one sample, sequenced in a study of blood T cell repertoires in COVID-19. The assay was immunoSEQ multiplex PCR, and TCRdb's table has in-frame clones only and misses some. The table includes 200,000 to 250,000 clones, 82% detected once. Sequencing used PBMCs or T cells enriched from blood (not recorded which). These receptors were obtained from a woman in her sixties who had recovered from COVID-19.

The gene calls are TRBV5-1 and TRBJ2-5, with 7 positions matching TRBD1. CDR1 is SGHRS, CDR2 YFSETQ, per germline. The CDR3 length is 15 residues. V shed 0 bases and J 5 bases; nucleotides not matched to a gene: 7. This CDR3 reads CASSLEGQHGETQYF. CDR3 nucleotide sequence: TGCGCCAGCAGCTTGGAGGGACAGCATGGGGAGACCCAGTACTTC. Combining the CDR3 with reference TRBV5-1 and TRBJ2-5 gives the whole variable domain KAGVTQTPRYLIKTRGQQVTLSCSPISGHRSVSWYQQTPGQGLQFLFEYFSETQRNKGNFPGRFSGRQFSNSRSEMNVSTLELGDSALYLCASSLEGQHGETQYFGPGTRLLVL.

V gene TRBV11-3 combines with J gene TRBJ2-1, with 8 positions matching TRBD2. The V segment lost 4 bases and the J segment 6 bases; nucleotides outside the gene matches: 5. Per germline, CDR1 SGHNT and CDR2 YENEEA. The CDR3 runs 14 residues. CDR3 in amino acids: CASSSASGSNEQFF. CDR3 in DNA: TGTGCCAGCAGCTCCGCAAGCGGGAGCAATGAGCAGTTCTTC. The full variable domain, with the rest looked up from reference TRBV11-3 and TRBJ2-1, is EAGVVQSPRYKIIEKKQPVAFWCNPISGHNTLYWYLQNLGQGPELLIRYENEEAVDDSQLPKDRFSAERLKGVDSTLKIQPAELGDSAVYLCASSSASGSNEQFFGPGTRLTVL.

This chain links TRBV5-8 with TRBJ2-6, with D maybe TRBD1 (5 bases). CDR1 SGHTS and CDR2 YDEGEE come from the germline V gene. This CDR3 region has 15 residues. Trimming took 4 bases from V and 0 from J, leaving 8 bases between them. The CDR3 reads CASSKTGSGANVLTF. The CDR3 region has the DNA TGTGCCAGCAGCAAAACAGGCTCTGGGGCCAACGTCCTGACTTTC.

V usage is TRBV6-6 and J usage is TRBJ1-1, with D possibly matching TRBD1 (5 bases). Per the germline V gene, CDR1 is MNHNY and CDR2 is SVGAGI (reference sequence). The CDR3 runs 13 residues. V lost 5 bases to trimming and J lost 5 bases, with 12 bases between them. The CDR3 protein is CASSPGRKTEAFF. The CDR3 DNA sequence: TGTGCCAGCAGTCCAGGGCGGAAAACTGAAGCTTTCTTT.

This rearrangement joins TRBV6-5 to TRBJ2-5; the match to TRBD1 covers 9 bases. With V trimmed by 6 bases and J by 1 base, 6 bases remained unmatched. This CDR3 region has 15 residues. Germline V gene sequence: CDR1 MNHEY, CDR2 SVGAGI. The CDR3 sequence is CASRNRGLSQETQYF. CDR3 in DNA: TGTGCCAGCAGAAACAGGGGGCTGAGCCAAGAGACCCAGTACTTC.

The genes are TRBV11-2 and TRBJ1-2, with D unclear. Trimming cost V 5 bases and J 4 bases, with 14 bases left between them. Germline CDR1 SGHAT, CDR2 FQNNGV. The CDR3 runs 14 residues. The CDR3 reads CASSPPGGVYGYTF. For the CDR3, the DNA is TGTGCCAGCAGCCCCCCCGGCGGGGTCTATGGCTACACCTTC.

This clone was counted a few times. This chain connects TRBV11-2 to TRBJ1-5; 9 bases align to TRBD1. The CDR3 length is 16 residues. Germline V gene sequence: CDR1 SGHAT, CDR2 FQNNGV. J gave up 5 bases and V 1 base, and 6 bases lay outside the gene matches. CDR3 DNA sequence: TGTGCCAGCAGCTTAGCAGGGACAGGGTACGATCAGCCCCAGCATTTT. Translation: CASSLAGTGYDQPQHF.

This rearrangement joins TRBV7-9 to TRBJ1-4; 9 positions match TRBD1. The CDR3 loop spans 14 amino acids. The V gene end was trimmed by 6 bases and the J gene end by 5 bases; junction bases not matched to a gene: 4. CDR1 and CDR2 from the germline V gene are SEHNR and FQNEAQ (reference sequence). The CDR3: CASSRDRVNEKLFF. The CDR3 region has the DNA TGTGCCAGCAGTAGGGACAGGGTGAATGAAAAACTGTTTTTT.

The chain joins TRBV6-5 to TRBJ1-1; D possibly corresponds to TRBD1 (5 bases). The germline gives CDR1 MNHEY, CDR2 SVGAGI. This CDR3 has 14 residues. V lost 6 bases and J 0 bases, leaving 11 bases between the germline ends. The CDR3 nucleotides are TGTGCCAGCAGCCGCGGGACCGTGAACACTGAAGCTTTCTTT. This translates into CASSRGTVNTEAFF.

This clone was seen a single time. CDR3 region: CASSKFVGQGAGGELFF. CDR3 sequence (DNA): TGTGCCAGCAGCAAGTTCGTAGGACAGGGGGCCGGCGGGGAGCTGTTTTTT. The V gene is TRBV14, the J gene TRBJ2-2; TRBD1 matches at 11 bases. With V trimmed by 5 bases and J by 7 bases, 12 bases remained unmatched. The CDR3 has 17 amino acids. In germline, CDR1 is SGHDN, CDR2 FVKESK. The full variable domain, with the rest looked up from reference TRBV14 and TRBJ2-2, is EAGVTQFPSHSVIEKGQTVTLRCDPISGHDNLYWYRRVMGKEIKFLLHFVKESKQDESGMPNNRFLAERTGGTYSTLKVQPAELEDSGVYFCASSKFVGQGAGGELFFGEGSRLTVL.

The rearrangement uses TRBV4-1 and TRBJ2-7; TRBD2 matches at 9 bases. The CDR3 runs to 14 residues. CDR1 and CDR2 from the germline V gene are MGHRA and YSYEKL. J gave up 4 bases and V 2 bases, and 3 bases lay outside the gene matches. CDR3 protein: CASSQSGRRYEQYF. The CDR3 DNA sequence: TGCGCCAGCAGCCAAAGCGGGAGGAGGTACGAGCAGTACTTC.

The rearrangement links TRBV9 to TRBJ2-5; the match to TRBD1 covers 8 bases. J lost 2 bases, V lost 2 bases, and 2 bases had no gene match. The CDR3 is 14 amino acids. CDR1 and CDR2 (germline): SGDLS, YYNGEE. CDR3 in DNA: TGTGCCAGCAGCGTTGACAGGGGACAAGAGACCCAGTACTTC. Translation gives CASSVDRGQETQYF.

V usage is TRBV5-6 and J usage is TRBJ2-1, with 10 bases that match TRBD2. This CDR3 has 17 residues. V shed 6 bases and J 5 bases; nucleotides not matched to a gene: 14. In germline, CDR1 is SGHDT, CDR2 YYEEEE. The CDR3 is CASNPYERGGRDNEQFF. CDR3 sequence (DNA): TGTGCCAGCAACCCCTATGAGCGGGGGGGCCGCGACAATGAGCAGTTCTTC.

The sample holds one count of this clone. The chain carries TRBV7-3 and TRBJ1-2, with 8 bases that match TRBD1. The ends lost 1 base at V and 6 bases at J; junction bases unmatched: 7. There are 15 residues in the CDR3. In germline, CDR1 is SGHTA, CDR2 FQGTGA. The CDR3 DNA is TGTGCCAGCAGCTTAATTGGGCAGGGGGCGGATGGCTACACCTTC. This encodes CASSLIGQGADGYTF.

The genes are TRBV5-1 and TRBJ2-3; TRBD2 might be the D (5 bases). The CDR3 spans 13 residues. Germline V gene lookup returns CDR1 SGHRS and CDR2 YFSETQ. V gave up 7 bases and J gave up 3 bases, with 12 bases separating them. CDR3 nucleotides: TGCGCCAGCGTCAATCCGGGGACAGATACGCAGTATTTT. This encodes CASVNPGTDTQYF. The entire variable domain, with the rest obtained from reference TRBV5-1 and TRBJ2-3, is as follows: KAGVTQTPRYLIKTRGQQVTLSCSPISGHRSVSWYQQTPGQGLQFLFEYFSETQRNKGNFPGRFSGRQFSNSRSEMNVSTLELGDSALYLCASVNPGTDTQYFGPGTRLTVL.

This rearrangement joins TRBV30 to TRBJ1-1; a possible D gene is TRBD1 (6 bases). V lost 3 bases and J lost 4, with 12 bases in between. The CDR3 has 13 residues. Germline V gene lookup returns CDR1 GTSNPN and CDR2 SVGIG (reference sequence). CDR3 DNA sequence: TGTGCCTGGAGCTGGGGCAGGGGCACTGAAGCTTTCTTT. Translation gives CAWSWGRGTEAFF.

The chain joins TRBV6-6 to TRBJ1-5; the D is unclear. This CDR3 contains 13 residues. The germline V gene encodes CDR1 MNHNY and CDR2 SVGAGI (reference sequence). Between the trimmed V and J ends, which lost 8 bases and 10 bases, there was a span of 18 bases. CDR3 DNA: TGTGCCAGCGCCCCCGGGGTTTTCATCCCCCAGCATTTT. Its protein product is CASAPGVFIPQHF.

This chain uses TRBV7-3 with TRBJ2-1, with 7 nucleotides matching TRBD2. V lost 6 bases to trimming and J lost 2 bases; unmatched junction nucleotides: 4. The length of the CDR3 is 14 residues. Per germline, CDR1 SGHTA and CDR2 FQGTGA. CDR3 sequence reads: CASSPSGTYNEQFF. DNA of the CDR3: TGTGCCAGCAGTCCTAGCGGAACCTACAATGAGCAGTTCTTC. The complete variable domain, with remaining parts taken from reference TRBV7-3 and TRBJ2-1, reads GAGVSQTPSNKVTEKGKYVELRCDPISGHTALYWYRQSLGQGPEFLIYFQGTGAADDSGLPNDRFFAVRPEGSVSTLKIQRTERGDSAVYLCASSPSGTYNEQFFGPGTRLTVL.

A few counts support this clone. The chain carries TRBV19 and TRBJ1-1; perhaps TRBD1 as D (5 bases). CDR3 length: 12 amino acids. V was cut by 8 bases and J by 1 base, with 8 bases left in between. From germline, CDR1 is LNHDA and CDR2 SQIVND (reference sequence). The CDR3, as DNA: TGTGCCAGTGAGGACACGAACACTGAAGCTTTCTTT. Protein: CASEDTNTEAFF. Full variable domain (remainder filled in from reference TRBV19 and TRBJ1-1): DGGITQSPKYLFRKEGQNVTLSCEQNLNHDAMYWYRQDPGQGLRLIYYSQIVNDFQKGDIAEGYSVSREKKESFPLTVTSAQKNPTAFYLCASEDTNTEAFFGQGTRLTVV.

The V call is TRBV2, the J call TRBJ1-5; 7 bases map to TRBD1. V shed 6 bases and J 0 bases; nucleotides not matched to a gene: 5. This CDR3 has 15 residues. CDR1 and CDR2 from the germline V gene are SNHLY and FYNNEI. This CDR3 is CASSPRGNSNQPQHF. The CDR3, as DNA: TGTGCCAGCAGCCCCAGGGGGAATAGCAATCAGCCCCAGCATTTT.

This clone was counted once. The chain joins TRBV7-2 to TRBJ2-3; possible D gene TRBD2, 5 bases. Per the germline V gene, CDR1 is SGHTA and CDR2 is FQGNSA. V was clipped by 5 bases and J by 11 bases, with 14 bases between them. This CDR3 spans 12 amino acids. The CDR3 DNA reads as TGTGCCAGCAGCACCCAGTCGAGGGTGCAGTATTTT. Translating gives CASSTQSRVQYF.

The rearrangement joins TRBV20-1 to TRBJ1-2; unclear D gene. In germline, CDR1 is DFQATT, CDR2 SNEGSKA (reference sequence). V was pared by 3 bases and J by 4 bases, with 12 bases between. CDR3 size: 13 residues. The CDR3 here is CSASDSPSYGYTF. The DNA of the CDR3 is TGCAGTGCTAGTGATTCTCCCTCCTATGGCTACACCTTC.

This clone has a handful of counts. This chain joins TRBV7-2 and TRBJ1-5; D is unclear. Deletions cut 6 bases from V and 1 base from J, with 7 bases between. This CDR3 has 13 amino acids. From germline, CDR1 is SGHTA and CDR2 FQGNSA. The CDR3 protein is CASRGSSNQPQHF. In DNA, the CDR3 is TGTGCCAGCAGGGGTAGCAGCAATCAGCCCCAGCATTTT. Variable domain in full (rest from reference TRBV7-2 and TRBJ1-5): GAGVSQSPSNKVTEKGKDVELRCDPISGHTALYWYRQSLGQGLEFLIYFQGNSAPDKSGLPSDRFSAERTGGSVSTLTIQRTQQEDSAVYLCASRGSSNQPQHFGDGTRLSIL.

This clone has more than one count but fewer than ten. The V and J genes are TRBV5-5 and TRBJ1-3, with TRBD1 as a possible D gene (5 bases). CDR1 and CDR2 from the germline V gene are SGHKS and YYEKEE (reference sequence). The CDR3 has 17 amino acids. V lost 3 bases, J lost 2 bases, and 18 bases lay in between. CDR3 bases: TGTGCCAGCAGCTCAAGGGCAGGGATTACAACTGGAAACACCATATATTTT. Its protein product is CASSSRAGITTGNTIYF.

This clone was seen only a few times. The rearrangement joins TRBV3-1 (or the pseudogene TRBV3-2) to TRBJ1-2; TRBD1 matches at 12 bases. The CDR3 is 17 amino acids. V lost 1 base and J lost 4; bases outside the gene matches: 7. Germline V gives CDR1 LGHDT, CDR2 YNNKEL (reference sequence). The DNA of the CDR3 is TGTGCCAGCAGCCAAGGTTGGGACAGGGGGCCCGGCTATGGCTACACCTTC. This codes for CASSQGWDRGPGYGYTF.

The rearrangement uses TRBV7-2 and TRBJ2-2, with D tentatively TRBD1 (5 bases). Germline loops: CDR1 SGHTA, CDR2 FQGNSA. This CDR3 is built from 15 residues. With 2 bases removed from V and 4 bases from J, the gap between germline ends came to 11 bases. CDR3 nucleotides: TGTGCCAGCAGCTTAAATACAGGATCCACCGGGGAGCTGTTTTTT. Its translation: CASSLNTGSTGELFF.

The J gene is TRBJ1-5, the V gene TRBV19; 7 nucleotides agree with TRBD1. CDR3 length: 13 amino acids. Germline V gene lookup returns CDR1 LNHDA and CDR2 SQIVND (reference sequence). J was trimmed by 7 bases and V by 10 bases; bases with no gene match: 10. The CDR3 nucleotides read TGTGCCACCCTCGGGCAGGGGGGACAGCCCCAGCATTTT. Its translation: CATLGQGGQPQHF.